The 27 T cell receptor beta chains listed next were all sequenced from one sample in a study of T cell changes during pregnancy in multiple sclerosis (dated by TCRdb to the late 2010s). Library generation was performed with the immunoSEQ multiplex PCR assay. TCRdb provides this immuneACCESS table in a form limited to in-frame rearrangements. Some clones are lacking; in checked studies, under half of them reflect an unresolved V gene, and why the rest are absent is not known. In this sample the table shows tens of thousands of clones, roughly nine tenths of which occur a single time. Under 0.7% of the sample goes to the ten largest clones. The sample was CD4+ T cells from peripheral blood mononuclear cells, taken after pregnancy. These receptors all stem from a female donor in good health, enrolled as a control in a pregnancy study.

This chain joins TRBV2 and TRBJ2-3; no definite D call. The V end was cut by 6 bases, the J end by 6 bases, with 10 bases between. This CDR3 region has 12 residues. CDR1 is SNHLY and CDR2 is FYNNEI in the germline V gene. The CDR3 region is CASSRRADTQYF. Here the CDR3 DNA reads TGTGCCAGCAGCCGGAGAGCTGATACGCAGTATTTT. Full variable domain (rest looked up from reference TRBV2 and TRBJ2-3): EPEVTQTPSHQVTQMGQEVILRCVPISNHLYFYWYRQILGQKVEFLVSFYNNEISEKSEIFDDQFSVERPDGSNFTLKIRSTKLEDSAMYFCASSRRADTQYFGPGTRLTVL.

CDR3 bases: TGCGCCAGCAGCTTGGCGGGAGGGCCGGGGACCGGGGAGCTGTTTTTT. Translation gives CASSLAGGPGTGELFF. The genes are TRBV5-1 and TRBJ2-2, with TRBD2 matching 8 bases. The CDR3 contains 16 residues. The V gene's germline CDR1 is SGHRS and CDR2 YFSETQ. The ends lost 0 bases at V and 5 bases at J; junction bases unmatched: 6.

V gene TRBV7-2 combines with J gene TRBJ2-1; 12 nucleotides agree with TRBD2. In germline, CDR1 is SGHTA, CDR2 FQGNSA. V was clipped by 0 bases and J by 6 bases; unmatched bases: 6. The CDR3 contains 17 residues. CDR3 sequence (DNA): TGTGCCAGCAGCTTAGCTTCTAGCGGGAGGGTGGGCAATGAGCAGTTCTTC. Protein: CASSLASSGRVGNEQFF. Combining the CDR3 with reference TRBV7-2 and TRBJ2-1 gives the whole variable domain GAGVSQSPSNKVTEKGKDVELRCDPISGHTALYWYRQSLGQGLEFLIYFQGNSAPDKSGLPSDRFSAERTGGSVSTLTIQRTQQEDSAVYLCASSLASSGRVGNEQFFGPGTRLTVL.

The chain couples TRBV30 to TRBJ2-7, with D possibly being TRBD2 (6 bases). There are 15 residues in the CDR3. Germline-derived CDR1 and CDR2 are GTSNPN and SVGIG (reference sequence). V was trimmed by 2 bases and J by 4 bases, leaving 18 bases between them. The CDR3 sequence: CAWSHRSGLTYEQYF. CDR3 DNA: TGTGCCTGGAGTCATAGATCGGGACTTACGTACGAGCAGTACTTC.

This clone ranks as medium-sized. This chain uses TRBV4-2 with TRBJ2-2, with D perhaps matching TRBD1 (6 bases). Germline CDR1 is LGHNA and CDR2 is YNFKEQ. Trimming left V 5 bases short and J 6 bases short, with 16 bases between. The CDR3 is made up of 15 amino acids. CDR3 DNA: TGTGCCAGCAGCGACCCACGAGGACAGTCCGGGGAGCTGTTTTTT. Translation gives CASSDPRGQSGELFF.

The chain joins TRBV9 to TRBJ2-4; D not certain. The V gene's germline CDR1 is SGDLS and CDR2 YYNGEE. The germline V and J ends were trimmed by 4 bases and 4 bases, with 27 bases remaining between them. CDR3 size: 19 residues. DNA for the CDR3: TGTGCCAGCAGCCCCTCAAGTCTCGATTCATCTTCCCTAAAAAACATTCAGTACTTC. Protein product: CASSPSSLDSSSLKNIQYF. Complete variable domain (other parts from reference TRBV9 and TRBJ2-4): DSGVTQTPKHLITATGQRVTLRCSPRSGDLSVYWYQQSLDQGLQFLIQYYNGEERAKGNILERFSAQQFPDLHSELNLSSLELGDSALYFCASSPSSLDSSSLKNIQYFGAGTRLSVL.

This rearrangement joins TRBV4-3 to TRBJ1-1; D unresolved. This CDR3 spans 13 amino acids. With 5 bases removed from V and 0 bases from J, the gap between germline ends came to 7 bases. CDR1 LGHNA and CDR2 YSLEER come from the germline V gene. CDR3 DNA sequence: TGCGCCAGCAGCGCACAGCTGAACACTGAAGCTTTCTTT. It yields the protein CASSAQLNTEAFF.

The CDR3: CASSLVQRGGLADTQYF. The CDR3 DNA reads TGCGCCAGCAGCTTGGTTCAGCGGGGGGGCCTGGCAGATACGCAGTATTTT. The V call is TRBV5-1, the J call TRBJ2-3; 10 nucleotides agree with TRBD2. Germline CDR1 SGHRS, CDR2 YFSETQ. This CDR3 region has 17 residues. The V and J ends lost 0 bases and 4 bases, in that order; junction bases with no gene match: 8.

Written as DNA, the CDR3 is TGCGCCAGCAGCTGGGCCCCGGGACTAAGTATAGAGACCCAGTACTTC. Amino acids: CASSWAPGLSIETQYF. J is TRBJ2-5 and V is TRBV5-1; 7 bases match TRBD2. This CDR3 contains 16 residues. Germline loops: CDR1 SGHRS, CDR2 YFSETQ. The V segment lost 3 bases and the J segment 4 bases; nucleotides outside the gene matches: 12.

The rearrangement links TRBV5-1 to TRBJ2-7; D not resolved. The germline CDR1 and CDR2 sequences are SGHRS and YFSETQ. Trimming took off 2 bases at V and 3 bases at J, with 6 bases between the two ends. The CDR3 is 12 amino acids. In DNA form, the CDR3 reads TGCGCCAGCAGCTTCGGCGGCTACGAGCAGTACTTC. Translated: CASSFGGYEQYF. Based on the CDR3 plus reference TRBV5-1 and TRBJ2-7, the full variable domain is KAGVTQTPRYLIKTRGQQVTLSCSPISGHRSVSWYQQTPGQGLQFLFEYFSETQRNKGNFPGRFSGRQFSNSRSEMNVSTLELGDSALYLCASSFGGYEQYFGPGTRLTVT.

CDR3 in DNA: TGTGCCAGCAGCTTAGAGAGAAAAGCTTTCTTT. Protein: CASSLERKAFF. V gene TRBV7-2 combines with J gene TRBJ1-1; D gene uncertain. The CDR3 covers 11 residues. The V gene's germline CDR1 is SGHTA and CDR2 FQGNSA. Between the trimmed V and J ends, which lost 1 base and 9 bases, there was a span of 6 bases.

V and J are TRBV28 and TRBJ2-1; TRBD1 is a possible D gene (5 bases). Germline V gene sequence: CDR1 MDHEN, CDR2 SYDVKM. The CDR3 is made up of 16 amino acids. V was pared by 4 bases and J by 0 bases, with 13 bases between. The CDR3 DNA is TGTGCCAGCAGTTCGGCTCAGGGTTACTCCTACAATGAGCAGTTCTTC. The encoded protein is CASSSAQGYSYNEQFF.

J is TRBJ2-7 and V is TRBV28, with D perhaps matching TRBD2 (6 bases). The CDR3 consists of 14 residues. V gave up 3 bases and J gave up 5 bases, with 14 bases separating them. Germline V gene data show CDR1 as MDHEN and CDR2 as SYDVKM. This chain's CDR3 is CASSFGGAQDEQYF. The CDR3 bases are TGTGCCAGCAGTTTTGGAGGGGCGCAAGACGAGCAGTACTTC.

The chain couples TRBV29-1 to TRBJ1-2; maybe TRBD1 (5 bases). This CDR3 has 14 residues. V was clipped by 2 bases and J by 4 bases, with 14 bases between them. In germline, CDR1 is SQVTM, CDR2 ANQGSEA. CDR3 nucleotide sequence: TGCAGCGTTGAATCAGGGTTTAAGGGCTATGGCTACACCTTC. Protein: CSVESGFKGYGYTF.

This sequence joins TRBV2 and TRBJ2-3; 7 bases line up with TRBD2. Germline V gene sequence: CDR1 SNHLY, CDR2 FYNNEI. V lost 10 bases to trimming and J lost 1 base; unmatched junction nucleotides: 8. The CDR3 loop spans 14 amino acids. CDR3: CANQRDWRTDTQYF. The CDR3 DNA is TGTGCCAACCAGCGGGATTGGCGCACAGATACGCAGTATTTT.

The genes are TRBV28 and TRBJ2-1, with a possible D match to TRBD2 (6 bases). The CDR3 runs to 13 residues. The ends were cut back, 7 bases at V and 6 bases at J, with 13 bases in the middle. Germline assignment: CDR1 MDHEN and CDR2 SYDVKM. CDR3 region: CASTETRSNEQFF. The CDR3 DNA is TGTGCCAGCACAGAGACTAGATCCAATGAGCAGTTCTTC.

V is TRBV11-2 and J is TRBJ1-3; 7 positions match TRBD1. This CDR3 region has 14 residues. V shed 3 bases, J shed 5 bases, and the junction held 4 bases outside the gene matches. Germline lookup yields CDR1 SGHAT and CDR2 FQNNGV. The CDR3 region is CASSLDRRRNTIYF. DNA of the CDR3: TGTGCCAGCAGCTTGGACAGGCGCCGAAACACCATATATTTT.

This clone was detected only once. The chain couples TRBV7-2 to TRBJ1-4; D is unclear. In germline, CDR1 is SGHTA, CDR2 FQGNSA. There are 12 residues in the CDR3. Trimming cost V 5 bases and J 8 bases, with 9 bases left between them. The CDR3 DNA is TGTGCCAGCAGCCCCGGGAGAGAAAAACTGTTTTTT. Translated, it gives CASSPGREKLFF. Looking up the rest from reference TRBV7-2 and TRBJ1-4 gives the full variable domain: GAGVSQSPSNKVTEKGKDVELRCDPISGHTALYWYRQSLGQGLEFLIYFQGNSAPDKSGLPSDRFSAERTGGSVSTLTIQRTQQEDSAVYLCASSPGREKLFFGSGTQLSVL.

The chain has TRBV7-8 and TRBJ2-5; D possibly corresponds to TRBD2 (5 bases). The better agreement between TRBJ2-7 and the DNA end casts doubt on the J call. Germline-derived CDR1 and CDR2 are SGHVS and FQNEAQ. This CDR3 has 16 amino acids. The CDR3 loop is CASSLVASTQDLEQYF. The CDR3 bases are TGTGCCAGCAGCTTAGTGGCTAGCACCCAAGACCTCGAGCAGTACTTC.

This clone has only one observation. Here the CDR3 reads CASSLRFFSYEQYF. Here the CDR3 DNA reads TGTGCCAGCAGTTTACGGTTCTTCTCCTACGAGCAGTACTTC. The chain joins TRBV27 to TRBJ2-7; D is unresolved. The CDR3 sequence is 14 residues long. Germline V CDR1 and CDR2: MNHEY, SMNVEV (reference sequence). V was trimmed by 2 bases and J by 0 bases, leaving 8 bases between them.

The chain uses TRBV7-3 and TRBJ2-1, with a weak D call TRBD2 (5 bases). The CDR3 runs to 14 residues. The V end was cut by 1 base, the J end by 5 bases, with 9 bases between. Germline V gene sequence: CDR1 SGHTA, CDR2 FQGTGA. The CDR3 DNA sequence: TGTGCCAGCAGCTTAATGGGAGCGAACAATGAGCAGTTCTTC. Translating gives CASSLMGANNEQFF.

The chain links TRBV5-1 to TRBJ1-2; TRBD1 matches 8 bases. Germline lookup yields CDR1 SGHRS and CDR2 YFSETQ. The CDR3 has 15 amino acids. The junction had 12 bases not matched to a gene; V was cut back by 4 bases and J by 7 bases. CDR3 region: CASSELTGEGAGYTF. CDR3 coding DNA: TGCGCCAGCAGCGAACTGACAGGGGAAGGGGCTGGCTACACCTTC.

The rearrangement uses TRBV7-9 and TRBJ1-6; D uncertain. V shed 1 base and J shed 1 base, with 8 bases lying between them. Germline V CDR1 and CDR2: SEHNR, FQNEAQ (reference sequence). This CDR3 spans 16 amino acids. Here the CDR3 reads CASSLVGGSYNSPLHF. Here the CDR3 DNA reads TGTGCCAGCAGCTTAGTAGGCGGATCCTATAATTCACCCCTCCACTTT. The full variable domain, in which reference TRBV7-9 and TRBJ1-6 provide the parts outside the CDR3, is DTGVSQNPRHKITKRGQNVTFRCDPISEHNRLYWYRQTLGQGPEFLTYFQNEAQLEKSRLLSDRFSAERPKGSFSTLEIQRTEQGDSAMYLCASSLVGGSYNSPLHFGNGTRLTVT.

This clone was recorded only once. The CDR3 DNA is TGCGCCAGCAGCCCTGGACTCAGAGAAGGGATCTACGAGCAGTACTTC. This encodes CASSPGLREGIYEQYF. The chain has TRBV5-1 and TRBJ2-7, with D perhaps TRBD2 (5 bases). Trimming left V 4 bases short and J 3 bases short, with 20 bases between. Germline loops: CDR1 SGHRS, CDR2 YFSETQ. The CDR3 extends over 16 amino acids.

The table lists this clone with a count of one. The rearrangement uses TRBV27 and TRBJ2-1; 7 bases match TRBD2. Germline CDR1 is MNHEY and CDR2 is SMNVEV (reference sequence). The length of the CDR3 is 17 residues. The junction had 16 bases not matched to a gene; V was cut back by 5 bases and J by 6 bases. This CDR3 is CASSPSGSLPGGNEQFF. CDR3 nucleotide sequence: TGTGCCAGCAGTCCATCCGGTAGCCTTCCGGGGGGCAATGAGCAGTTCTTC.

V is TRBV2 and J is TRBJ2-1; 9 bases agree with TRBD1. The CDR3 extends over 14 amino acids. V shed 6 bases and J 4 bases; nucleotides not matched to a gene: 4. Germline V gene data show CDR1 as SNHLY and CDR2 as FYNNEI. The DNA of the CDR3 is TGTGCCAGCAGACCGGGACAGGGTTACAATGAGCAGTTCTTC. Protein product: CASRPGQGYNEQFF. Filled out from reference TRBV2 and TRBJ2-1, the complete variable domain reads EPEVTQTPSHQVTQMGQEVILRCVPISNHLYFYWYRQILGQKVEFLVSFYNNEISEKSEIFDDQFSVERPDGSNFTLKIRSTKLEDSAMYFCASRPGQGYNEQFFGPGTRLTVL.

The CDR3 DNA reads as TGTGCCATCACTCGGACAGGGAGCACAGATACGCAGTATTTT. Its protein product is CAITRTGSTDTQYF. V usage is TRBV10-3 and J usage is TRBJ2-3, with 8 bases aligning to TRBD1. The CDR3 covers 14 residues. With V trimmed by 7 bases and J by 0 bases, 3 bases remained unmatched. Per germline, CDR1 ENHRY and CDR2 SYGVKD.